Below, 2 T cell receptor beta chains from the same sample are listed, as sequenced in a study of blood T cells in healthy people across ages. For the second PCR, which ran for about 7 to 11 cycles, a sample-barcoded 5' primer and a J-beta primer mix were used. Using its own MiXCR run on the 5' RACE reads, TCRdb lists one record per CDR3 protein. Here the sample spans around 800,000 distinct CDR3 sequences, roughly 44% being singletons. The specimen sequenced was blood. The receptors shown here come from a man aged 60 to 75 in good health.

This clonotype was counted only a few times. The rearrangement uses TRBV12-3 or TRBV12-4 and TRBJ2-3; tentatively, D is TRBD1 (5 bases). This CDR3 has 14 amino acids. V was cut by 2 bases and J by 5 bases, with 11 bases left in between. The CDR3 DNA reads as TGTGCCAGCAGTTTAAAAGGGGTGGGAGATACGCAGTATTTT. This translates into CASSLKGVGDTQYF.

The chain employs TRBV5-1 and TRBJ2-2; D tentatively fits TRBD1 or TRBD2 (5 bases each). The CDR3 covers 13 residues. Trimming removed 3 bases at V and 9 bases at J, with 12 bases between. Per germline, CDR1 SGHRS and CDR2 YFSETQ. The CDR3, as DNA: TGCGCCAGCAGCTCCCCAGGGAGTTGGGAGCTGTTTTTT. This gives the protein CASSSPGSWELFF.